The rows below give T cell receptor beta chains drawn from one sample of a study of cytotoxic CD8 clonotypes in ibrutinib-treated CLL. The method was immunoSEQ multiplex PCR; TCRdb's version includes in-frame clones alone and lacks a portion of them. This repertoire shows hundreds of thousands of clones, over 60% found once; its top ten account for roughly 6.7%. The sequenced sample was PBMCs, obtained after 36 months of ibrutinib treatment. The receptors here all came from a human donor with chronic lymphocytic leukemia. Both conserved end residues are part of each CDR3. Each record gives: D gene, J gene, clone size, V gene, CDR3 protein, CDR3 DNA. The D gene is left open where the match is weak. Expanded clones get a size class; other rows say once, few or many, or leave the size out.

D: -
J: TRBJ1-5
size: -
V: TRBV6-6
CDR3: CATKVRSNQPQHF
DNA: TGTGCCACCAAGGTCCGGTCCAATCAGCCCCAGCATTTT

D: -
J: TRBJ2-1
size: -
V: TRBV5-1
CDR3: CASSLFALSSYNEQFF
DNA: TGCGCCAGCAGCTTGTTCGCTTTAAGCTCCTACAATGAGCAGTTCTTC

D: -
J: TRBJ2-7
size: -
V: TRBV28
CDR3: CASSLNVGYEQYF
DNA: TGTGCCAGCAGTTTAAACGTGGGCTACGAGCAGTACTTC

D: -
J: TRBJ2-1
size: -
V: TRBV11-2
CDR3: CASSLALRQAHNEQFF
DNA: TGTGCCAGCAGCTTAGCGCTTCGACAGGCACACAATGAGCAGTTCTTC

D: TRBD1
J: TRBJ2-7
size: -
V: TRBV6-6
CDR3: CASSHRTGAFGEQYF
DNA: TGTGCCAGCAGTCACCGGACAGGGGCCTTTGGAGAGCAGTACTTC

D: -
J: TRBJ1-5
size: once
V: TRBV11-3
CDR3: CASRGTDQGQHF
DNA: TGTGCCAGCAGGGGCACAGATCAGGGCCAGCATTTT

D: TRBD2
J: TRBJ2-1
size: -
V: TRBV29-1
CDR3: CSVRISGMYEQFF
DNA: TGCAGCGTTCGGATTAGCGGGATGTATGAGCAGTTCTTC

D: -
J: TRBJ1-1
size: -
V: TRBV4-1
CDR3: CASSQATIGPSMNTEAFF
DNA: TGCGCCAGCAGCCAGGCTACAATTGGGCCGTCCATGAACACTGAAGCTTTCTTT

D: -
J: TRBJ2-1
size: -
V: TRBV29-1
CDR3: CSVDPWLAENNEQFF
DNA: TGCAGCGTTGACCCCTGGCTAGCAGAAAACAATGAGCAGTTCTTC

D: -
J: TRBJ2-3
size: -
V: TRBV27
CDR3: CASSWGKRGDTQYF
DNA: TGTGCCAGCAGTTGGGGGAAACGGGGAGATACGCAGTATTTT

D: TRBD1
J: TRBJ2-7
size: once
V: TRBV5-1
CDR3: CASSLAVGTGPYEQYF
DNA: TGCGCCAGCAGCTTGGCCGTTGGGACAGGTCCCTACGAGCAGTACTTC

D: TRBD2
J: TRBJ2-1
size: -
V: TRBV28
CDR3: CASSILAGSEQFF
DNA: TGTGCCAGCAGTATACTAGCGGGGTCTGAGCAGTTCTTC

D: -
J: TRBJ2-7
size: -
V: TRBV9
CDR3: CASSVADGYEQYF
DNA: TGTGCCAGCAGCGTAGCAGACGGGTACGAGCAGTACTTC

D: -
J: TRBJ1-2
size: few
V: TRBV15
CDR3: CATSRVGQGGGGYTF
DNA: TGTGCCACCAGCAGAGTCGGGCAGGGAGGGGGTGGCTACACCTTC

D: -
J: TRBJ2-3
size: -
V: TRBV18
CDR3: CASSPPAKGGTDTQYF
DNA: TGTGCCAGCTCACCACCGGCCAAGGGGGGCACAGATACGCAGTATTTT

D: -
J: TRBJ1-2
size: few
V: TRBV19
CDR3: CASSFRPATDGYTF
DNA: TGTGCCAGTAGTTTCCGGCCCGCAACGGATGGCTACACCTTC

D: TRBD2
J: TRBJ2-1
size: -
V: TRBV5-8
CDR3: CASSWGLAGSSYNEQFF
DNA: TGTGCCAGCAGCTGGGGGTTAGCGGGGAGCTCCTACAATGAGCAGTTCTTC

D: -
J: TRBJ1-1
size: few
V: TRBV28
CDR3: CASSLLLSEAFF
DNA: TGTGCCAGCAGTTTACTGCTGAGCGAAGCTTTCTTT

D: TRBD2
J: TRBJ2-5
size: -
V: TRBV28
CDR3: CASSLWGTSGIQETQYF
DNA: TGTGCCAGCAGTTTATGGGGGACTAGCGGGATACAAGAGACCCAGTACTTC

D: -
J: TRBJ2-3
size: -
V: TRBV29-1
CDR3: CSVEGGTSTDTQYF
DNA: TGCAGCGTTGAAGGGGGTACTAGCACAGATACGCAGTATTTT

D: -
J: TRBJ2-5
size: -
V: TRBV20-1
CDR3: CRMVGETQYF
DNA: TGCAGAATGGTGGGGGAGACCCAGTACTTC

D: -
J: TRBJ1-1
size: few
V: TRBV20-1
CDR3: CSASGNTEAFF
DNA: TGCAGTGCTAGCGGGAACACTGAAGCTTTCTTT

D: TRBD1
J: TRBJ2-7
size: -
V: TRBV27
CDR3: CASRVPRDRGHEQYF
DNA: TGTGCCAGCAGAGTACCTCGGGACAGGGGCCACGAGCAGTACTTC

D: TRBD1
J: TRBJ1-1
size: -
V: TRBV5-1
CDR3: CASSSRQGGLDTEAFF
DNA: TGCGCCAGCAGCTCAAGACAGGGAGGTTTGGACACTGAAGCTTTCTTT

D: -
J: TRBJ2-3
size: -
V: TRBV2
CDR3: CASNFGGAGLKDTQYF
DNA: TGTGCCAGCAATTTTGGGGGGGCCGGTCTGAAAGATACGCAGTATTTT

D: -
J: TRBJ2-2
size: once
V: TRBV11-2
CDR3: CASSLITGELFF
DNA: TGTGCCAGCAGTCTGATCACCGGGGAGCTGTTTTTT

D: -
J: TRBJ2-3
size: -
V: TRBV9
CDR3: CASSPKGRPQDTQYF
DNA: TGTGCCAGCAGCCCAAAAGGGAGACCGCAGGACACGCAGTATTTT

D: TRBD1
J: TRBJ1-2
size: -
V: TRBV29-1
CDR3: CSVRQGGTYGYTF
DNA: TGCAGCGTTAGGCAGGGGGGAACCTATGGCTACACCTTC

D: -
J: TRBJ2-3
size: -
V: TRBV18
CDR3: CASSPMLDLNTDTQYF
DNA: TGTGCCAGCTCACCTATGCTAGACCTTAACACAGATACGCAGTATTTT

D: TRBD2
J: TRBJ2-1
size: many
V: TRBV6-6
CDR3: CASSRTGTSGRTEQFF
DNA: TGTGCCAGCAGCAGGACTGGGACTAGCGGGAGGACTGAGCAGTTCTTC

D: TRBD1
J: TRBJ1-5
size: -
V: TRBV2
CDR3: CASRGDRGSYQPQHF
DNA: TGTGCCAGCAGAGGCGACAGGGGATCCTATCAGCCCCAGCATTTT

D: -
J: TRBJ2-1
size: -
V: TRBV7-8
CDR3: CASSSDDGGSNNEQFF
DNA: TGTGCCAGCAGCTCCGACGACGGTGGGAGCAATAATGAGCAGTTCTTC

D: -
J: TRBJ2-1
size: few
V: TRBV7-9
CDR3: CASSSYTGTWWEEQFF
DNA: TGTGCCAGCAGCTCTTACACCGGGACCTGGTGGGAGGAGCAGTTCTTC

D: -
J: TRBJ1-5
size: -
V: TRBV4-1
CDR3: CASSQVQGQSNQPQHF
DNA: TGCGCCAGCAGCCAAGTCCAGGGTCAGAGCAATCAGCCCCAGCATTTT

D: -
J: TRBJ1-6
size: -
V: TRBV4-1
CDR3: CASSQGGLGDSPLHF
DNA: TGCGCCAGCAGCCAAGGGGGGTTGGGGGATTCACCCCTCCACTTT

D: -
J: TRBJ2-7
size: -
V: TRBV6-1
CDR3: CASSLVNEQYF
DNA: TGTGCCAGCAGTCTTGTCAACGAGCAGTACTTC

D: TRBD2
J: TRBJ2-1
size: -
V: TRBV15
CDR3: CATSRASLAGSWNEQFF
DNA: TGTGCCACCAGCAGAGCGAGTTTAGCGGGGTCGTGGAACGAGCAGTTCTTC

D: -
J: TRBJ2-5
size: -
V: TRBV6-1
CDR3: CASSELAGGRETQYF
DNA: TGTGCCAGCAGTGAACTAGCAGGGGGGCGAGAGACCCAGTACTTC

D: -
J: TRBJ2-7
size: -
V: TRBV5-1
CDR3: CASSYPGDEQYF
DNA: TGCGCCAGCAGCTACCCGGGGGACGAGCAGTACTTC

D: TRBD1
J: TRBJ2-2
size: few
V: TRBV7-9
CDR3: CASSSGTGDTGELFF
DNA: TGTGCCAGCAGCTCCGGGACAGGGGACACCGGGGAGCTGTTTTTT

D: -
J: TRBJ2-7
size: -
V: TRBV5-1
CDR3: CASSPRRGEQYF
DNA: TGCGCCAGCAGCCCAAGGCGCGGCGAGCAGTACTTC

D: -
J: TRBJ2-1
size: -
V: TRBV5-1
CDR3: CASSLVSLVNNEQFF
DNA: TGCGCCAGCAGCTTGGTATCCTTGGTGAACAATGAGCAGTTCTTC

D: -
J: TRBJ2-5
size: -
V: TRBV7-7
CDR3: CASSLAFSGQETQYF
DNA: TGTGCCAGCAGCTTAGCGTTTTCTGGCCAAGAGACCCAGTACTTC

D: -
J: TRBJ2-7
size: -
V: TRBV6-6
CDR3: CASSDRQAYEQYF
DNA: TGTGCCAGCAGTGATCGACAGGCCTACGAGCAGTACTTC

D: -
J: TRBJ2-7
size: -
V: TRBV11-2
CDR3: CASSFRSSDEQYF
DNA: TGTGCCAGCAGCTTCCGAAGTTCGGACGAGCAGTACTTC